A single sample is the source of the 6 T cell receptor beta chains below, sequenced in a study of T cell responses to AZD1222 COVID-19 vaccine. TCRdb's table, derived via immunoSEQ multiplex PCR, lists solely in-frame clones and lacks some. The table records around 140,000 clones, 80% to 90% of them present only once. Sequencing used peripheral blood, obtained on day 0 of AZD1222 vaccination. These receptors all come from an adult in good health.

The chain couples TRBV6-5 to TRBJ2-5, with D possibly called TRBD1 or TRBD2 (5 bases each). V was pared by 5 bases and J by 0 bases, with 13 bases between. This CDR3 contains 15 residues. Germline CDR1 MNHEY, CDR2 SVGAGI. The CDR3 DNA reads TGTGCCAGCAGTAGAGTATGGGGGAACCAAGAGACCCAGTACTTC. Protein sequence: CASSRVWGNQETQYF.

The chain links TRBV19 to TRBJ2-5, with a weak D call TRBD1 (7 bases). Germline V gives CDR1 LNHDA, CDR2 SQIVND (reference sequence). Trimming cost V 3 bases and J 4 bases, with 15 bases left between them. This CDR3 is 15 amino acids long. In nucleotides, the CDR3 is TGTGCCAGTAGTATGTTGGGCAGGGGGGCAGAGACCCAGTACTTC. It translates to CASSMLGRGAETQYF.

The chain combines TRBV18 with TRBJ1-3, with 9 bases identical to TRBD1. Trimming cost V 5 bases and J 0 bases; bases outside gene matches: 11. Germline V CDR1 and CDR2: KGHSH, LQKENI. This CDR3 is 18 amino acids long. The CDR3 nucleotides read TGTGCCAGCTCAGGGGGGACAGGGCATCTCGGCTCTGGAAACACCATATATTTT. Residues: CASSGGTGHLGSGNTIYF.

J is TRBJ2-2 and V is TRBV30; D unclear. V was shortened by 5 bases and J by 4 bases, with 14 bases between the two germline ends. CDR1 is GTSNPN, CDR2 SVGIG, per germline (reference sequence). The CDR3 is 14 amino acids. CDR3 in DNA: TGTGCCTGGGACCCGACTGGCGGCACCGGGGAGCTGTTTTTT. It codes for CAWDPTGGTGELFF. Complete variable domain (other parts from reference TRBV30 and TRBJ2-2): SQTIHQWPATLVQPVGSPLSLECTVEGTSNPNLYWYRQAAGRGLQLLFYSVGIGQISSEVPQNLSASRPQDRQFILSSKKLLLSDSGFYLCAWDPTGGTGELFFGEGSRLTVL.

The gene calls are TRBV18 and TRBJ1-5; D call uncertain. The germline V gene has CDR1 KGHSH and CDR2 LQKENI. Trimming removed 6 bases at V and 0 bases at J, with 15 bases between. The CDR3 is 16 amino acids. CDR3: CASSPGVPNSNQPQHF. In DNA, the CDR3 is TGTGCCAGCTCCCCTGGTGTACCGAATAGCAATCAGCCCCAGCATTTT. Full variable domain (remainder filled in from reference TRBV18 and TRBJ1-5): NAGVMQNPRHLVRRRGQEARLRCSPMKGHSHVYWYRQLPEEGLKFMVYLQKENIIDESGMPKERFSAEFPKEGPSILRIQQVVRGDSAAYFCASSPGVPNSNQPQHFGDGTRLSIL.

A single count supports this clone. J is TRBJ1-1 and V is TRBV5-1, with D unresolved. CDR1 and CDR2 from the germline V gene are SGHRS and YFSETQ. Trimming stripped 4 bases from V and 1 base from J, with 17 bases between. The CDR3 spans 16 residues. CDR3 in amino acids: CASSPSLVQPNTEAFF. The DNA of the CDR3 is TGCGCCAGCAGCCCGAGCCTCGTTCAGCCGAACACTGAAGCTTTCTTT.